What follows are 30 T cell receptor beta chains derived from one specimen sequenced in a study of shared clonotypes between healthy human individuals. The method was immunoSEQ multiplex PCR; TCRdb's version includes in-frame clones alone and lacks a portion of them. The sample has some 1,600,000 clones, around 98% seen once. Sequencing input: naive CD4+ T cells sorted from blood. The subset was: CD45RA+ positively selected. These receptor sequences come from a man under 40 in good health.

The chain is built from TRBV7-9 and TRBJ1-1, with 9 bases fitting TRBD1. There are 18 residues in the CDR3. CDR1 is SEHNR and CDR2 is FQNEAQ in the germline V gene (reference sequence). With V trimmed by 0 bases and J by 0 bases, 8 bases remained unmatched. The chain's CDR3 is CASSLARTGGEVNTEAFF. The CDR3, as DNA: TGTGCCAGCAGCTTAGCGAGAACAGGGGGCGAAGTGAACACTGAAGCTTTCTTT.

This clone appeared once. The chain carries TRBV6-5 and TRBJ2-2, with 10 bases lining up with TRBD1. Trimming cost V 7 bases and J 6 bases; bases outside gene matches: 8. The CDR3 has 15 amino acids. CDR1 is MNHEY, CDR2 SVGAGI, per germline. In nucleotides, the CDR3 is TGTGCCAGCAAGCGGGACAGGGGCTTTTCCGGGGAGCTGTTTTTT. Translation gives CASKRDRGFSGELFF.

On this clone itself: This sample includes further DNA sequences coding for the same CDR3. CDR3 nucleotide sequence: TGTGCCAGCAGTTTACAGGGACTTGGCTACACCTTC. This gives the protein CASSLQGLGYTF. The gene calls are TRBV28 and TRBJ1-2; possibly TRBD1 for D (5 bases). Germline CDR1 and CDR2: MDHEN and SYDVKM. This CDR3 region has 12 residues. V was clipped by 2 bases and J by 7 bases, with 8 bases between them.

The count of this clone is one. This chain connects TRBV18 to TRBJ1-2; maybe TRBD1 (5 bases). The CDR3 runs to 14 residues. In germline, CDR1 is KGHSH, CDR2 LQKENI. V was shortened by 3 bases and J by 3 bases, with 11 bases between the two germline ends. Here the CDR3 DNA reads TGTGCCAGCTCACCCGGGGGTTGGGACTATGGCTACACCTTC. Translation: CASSPGGWDYGYTF.

This chain connects TRBV5-1 to TRBJ1-4; D possibly corresponds to TRBD1 (6 bases). There are 14 residues in the CDR3. Deletions cut 5 bases from V and 5 bases from J, with 13 bases between. From germline, CDR1 is SGHRS and CDR2 YFSETQ. The CDR3, as DNA: TGCGCCAGCAGGACATCGGGGGGCAATGAAAAACTGTTTTTT. Protein: CASRTSGGNEKLFF. Filled out from reference TRBV5-1 and TRBJ1-4, the complete variable domain reads KAGVTQTPRYLIKTRGQQVTLSCSPISGHRSVSWYQQTPGQGLQFLFEYFSETQRNKGNFPGRFSGRQFSNSRSEMNVSTLELGDSALYLCASRTSGGNEKLFFGSGTQLSVL.

Points on this clone: Other DNA sequences in the same sample also yield this CDR3. CDR3 coding DNA: TGTGCCAGTAGTATTACCGGGACCACAGATACGCAGTATTTT. It encodes CASSITGTTDTQYF. This rearrangement joins TRBV19 to TRBJ2-3; D assignment may be TRBD1 or TRBD2 (5 bases each). V lost 3 bases and J 2 bases, leaving 9 bases between the germline ends. Germline V gene lookup returns CDR1 LNHDA and CDR2 SQIVND (reference sequence). This CDR3 contains 14 residues.

The CDR3 is CASSDRRGDGNEQFF. The CDR3 bases are TGTGCCAGCAGCGACCGGAGGGGCGATGGAAATGAGCAGTTCTTC. The chain is built from TRBV5-4 and TRBJ2-1, with D perhaps TRBD2 (6 bases). The CDR3 totals 15 residues. Per the germline V gene, CDR1 is SGHNT and CDR2 is YYREEE (reference sequence). Trimming took 4 bases from V and 7 from J, leaving 18 bases between them.

This clone was recorded once. This rearrangement joins TRBV11-2 to TRBJ1-5, with TRBD1 identical over 10 bases. The CDR3 extends over 15 amino acids. Germline CDR1 SGHAT, CDR2 FQNNGV. V was clipped by 5 bases and J by 1 base; unmatched bases: 2. Written as DNA, the CDR3 is TGTGCCAGCAGCACGGACAGGGGGAGCAATCAGCCCCAGCATTTT. Encoded protein: CASSTDRGSNQPQHF. Combining the CDR3 with reference TRBV11-2 and TRBJ1-5 gives the whole variable domain EAGVAQSPRYKIIEKRQSVAFWCNPISGHATLYWYQQILGQGPKLLIQFQNNGVVDDSQLPKDRFSAERLKGVDSTLKIQPAKLEDSAVYLCASSTDRGSNQPQHFGDGTRLSIL.

The J gene is TRBJ2-1, the V gene TRBV7-9; 7 positions match TRBD2. Trimming removed 0 bases from V and 4 bases from J; junction bases left unmatched: 6. This CDR3 is 16 amino acids long. Germline V gene data show CDR1 as SEHNR and CDR2 as FQNEAQ (reference sequence). CDR3 amino acids: CASSLAGGRVYNEQFF. CDR3 in DNA: TGTGCCAGCAGCTTAGCTGGTGGGAGGGTGTACAATGAGCAGTTCTTC.

The chain carries TRBV5-1 and TRBJ2-3, with 10 bases matching TRBD2. J gave up 2 bases and V 0 bases, and 3 bases lay outside the gene matches. This CDR3 is 16 amino acids long. Germline values: CDR1 SGHRS, CDR2 YFSETQ. The CDR3 sequence: CASSLDLAGVTDTQYF. The CDR3 bases are TGCGCCAGCAGCTTGGACCTAGCGGGGGTCACAGATACGCAGTATTTT.

About this clone itself: This sample includes further DNA sequences coding for the same CDR3. The chain couples TRBV7-6 to TRBJ2-5; D unresolved. The CDR3 spans 13 residues. In germline, CDR1 is SGHVS, CDR2 FNYEAQ. Trimming shortened V by 1 base and J by 5 bases, and 8 bases separated the two germline ends. The CDR3 protein is CASSLGGGETQYF. The CDR3 nucleotides are TGTGCCAGCAGCTTAGGAGGTGGGGAGACCCAGTACTTC.

This rearrangement joins TRBV9 to TRBJ1-2, with 7 bases fitting TRBD1. With V trimmed by 4 bases and J by 4 bases, 4 bases remained unmatched. The CDR3 is 13 residues long. Germline V gene data show CDR1 as SGDLS and CDR2 as YYNGEE. Here the CDR3 reads CASSSGGSYGYTF. In DNA, the CDR3 is TGTGCCAGCAGCTCAGGGGGATCCTATGGCTACACCTTC.

This clone has only one observation. One end of the junction varies from germline; a read error may be responsible. The chain joins TRBV7-6 to TRBJ1-5; D might be TRBD1 (5 bases). The CDR3 spans 16 residues. Germline V lookup: CDR1 SGHVS, CDR2 FNYEAQ. This chain's CDR3 is CASSLGAGANNQPQHF. The DNA for the CDR3 is TGTGCCAGCAGTTTAGGGGCCGGGGCGAATAATCAGCCCCAGCATTTT.

This clone was detected only once. V is TRBV27 and J is TRBJ1-2; 8 nucleotides align to TRBD1. J gave up 6 bases and V 3 bases, and 9 bases lay outside the gene matches. The CDR3 is made up of 15 amino acids. Germline V lookup: CDR1 MNHEY, CDR2 SMNVEV (reference sequence). The DNA for the CDR3 is TGTGCCAGCAGTTTCGCGCCAGGGGGCGCGGATGGCTACACCTTC. Translated, it gives CASSFAPGGADGYTF.

The chain has TRBV4-3 and TRBJ2-1, with TRBD2 matching over 10 bases. Germline V lookup: CDR1 LGHNA, CDR2 YSLEER. The junction had 4 bases not matched to a gene; V was cut back by 0 bases and J by 2 bases. The CDR3 spans 17 residues. The CDR3 region is CASSQDHLAGAYNEQFF. Written as DNA, the CDR3 is TGCGCCAGCAGCCAAGATCACCTAGCGGGGGCCTACAATGAGCAGTTCTTC.

The chain is built from TRBV28 and TRBJ1-5; 8 nucleotides match TRBD1. Per germline, CDR1 MDHEN and CDR2 SYDVKM. V shed 10 bases and J 5 bases; nucleotides not matched to a gene: 13. The CDR3 spans 15 residues. The DNA of the CDR3 is TGTGCCACCCAGGACAGGGTTTTATCGGATCAGCCCCAGCATTTT. The encoded protein is CATQDRVLSDQPQHF.

Concerning this clone: Other DNA sequences in this specimen translate into the identical CDR3. This chain links TRBV5-1 with TRBJ2-5, with TRBD1 matching 9 bases. This CDR3 comprises 13 residues. V trimming: 7 bases; J trimming: 1 base; junction bases outside the gene matches: 2. Per germline, CDR1 SGHRS and CDR2 YFSETQ. The CDR3 DNA follows: TGCGCCAGCTGGGGACAGGGCCAAGAGACCCAGTACTTC. This sequence encodes CASWGQGQETQYF.

The rearrangement joins TRBV27 to TRBJ2-7; possibly TRBD1 for D (6 bases). The CDR3 extends over 16 amino acids. Deletions cut 2 bases from V and 3 bases from J, with 17 bases between. The germline V gene has CDR1 MNHEY and CDR2 SMNVEV (reference sequence). DNA for the CDR3: TGTGCCAGCAGTTTACTCTCGACAGGCCCTCACTACGAGCAGTACTTC. Protein sequence: CASSLLSTGPHYEQYF.

Of note for this clone: The same CDR3 also results from other DNA sequences found in this sample. The chain is built from TRBV28 and TRBJ2-7, with TRBD1 matching over 9 bases. Germline V gene data show CDR1 as MDHEN and CDR2 as SYDVKM. Losses at the gene ends were 4 bases for V and 2 bases for J; bases not matched to a gene: 3. The CDR3 is 14 amino acids. The CDR3 region has the DNA TGTGCCAGCAGTTCAGGGACAGGGACCTACGAGCAGTACTTC. Protein product: CASSSGTGTYEQYF.

In its sample, this clone was seen once. The V gene is TRBV5-1, the J gene TRBJ2-3; D is possibly TRBD1 (6 bases). CDR3 size: 13 residues. V lost 8 bases and J lost 6, with 16 bases in between. In germline, CDR1 is SGHRS, CDR2 YFSETQ. CDR3 nucleotides: TGCGCCAGTAAATCAAATCAGGGGGATACGCAGTATTTT. Residues: CASKSNQGDTQYF.

The chain employs TRBV18 and TRBJ2-1; 9 bases map to TRBD1. From germline, CDR1 is KGHSH and CDR2 LQKENI. The CDR3 covers 13 residues. V trimming: 8 bases; J trimming: 6 bases; junction bases outside the gene matches: 5. Here the CDR3 reads CASRTGVSNEQFF. The DNA of the CDR3 is TGTGCCAGCCGGACAGGGGTAAGCAATGAGCAGTTCTTC.

This chain uses TRBV18 with TRBJ2-3; possible D gene TRBD2, 5 bases. V lost 5 bases to trimming and J lost 0 bases, with 9 bases between them. The germline gives CDR1 KGHSH, CDR2 LQKENI. This CDR3 spans 14 amino acids. The CDR3 loop is CASSEGLSTDTQYF. Written as DNA, the CDR3 is TGTGCCAGCTCAGAGGGTCTTAGCACAGATACGCAGTATTTT.

J is TRBJ2-7 and V is TRBV12-2. TRBV12-2 is recorded as a pseudogene. This CDR3 has 11 amino acids. The CDR3: CASRLVDEQYF. The CDR3 nucleotides read TGTGCAAGTCGCTTAGTGGACGAGCAGTACTTC.

The rearrangement links TRBV5-1 to TRBJ1-2, with 7 bases aligning to TRBD1. The CDR3 runs to 13 residues. Trimming cost V 0 bases and J 8 bases; bases outside gene matches: 4. The germline gives CDR1 SGHRS, CDR2 YFSETQ. The CDR3 sequence is CASSLEGARGYTF. The CDR3 DNA follows: TGCGCCAGCAGCTTGGAGGGGGCGAGAGGCTACACCTTC.

V is TRBV29-1 and J is TRBJ2-4; possibly TRBD1 for D (5 bases). This CDR3 is built from 13 residues. Per the germline V gene, CDR1 is SQVTM and CDR2 is ANQGSEA. V gave up 6 bases and J gave up 0 bases, with 9 bases separating them. The CDR3 coding sequence is TGCAGCGTGAAGGGGCTAGCCAAAAACATTCAGTACTTC. This encodes CSVKGLAKNIQYF.

The J gene is TRBJ2-1, the V gene TRBV7-7, with D maybe TRBD1 (6 bases). Looked up from germline, CDR1 is SSHAT and CDR2 is FNYEAQ (reference sequence). V lost 5 bases and J 0 bases, leaving 11 bases between the germline ends. This CDR3 has 15 amino acids. CDR3 sequence: CASSHRESSYNEQFF. CDR3 sequence (DNA): TGTGCCAGCAGCCACAGGGAGAGCTCCTACAATGAGCAGTTCTTC.

The chain has TRBV5-1 and TRBJ2-7; 9 nucleotides agree with TRBD2. Trimming removed 0 bases from V and 6 bases from J; junction bases left unmatched: 13. From germline, CDR1 is SGHRS and CDR2 YFSETQ. This CDR3 region has 17 residues. CDR3 nucleotide sequence: TGCGCCAGCAGCTTGGCGTCTAGCGGGACCCCCCTAGGCGAGCAGTACTTC. Translating it yields CASSLASSGTPLGEQYF.

The chain recombines TRBV5-5 with TRBJ1-3, with TRBD1 as a possible D gene (5 bases). This CDR3 spans 16 amino acids. The germline V gene has CDR1 SGHKS and CDR2 YYEKEE (reference sequence). The V gene lost 4 bases and the J gene lost 8 bases, with 22 bases spanning the gap. The CDR3 bases are TGTGCCAGCAGCCCCGTTGGGCAGGGTCAATGGTACACCATATATTTT. Translating it yields CASSPVGQGQWYTIYF.

This chain links TRBV30 with TRBJ2-7; no definite D call. This CDR3 region has 12 residues. Germline V CDR1 and CDR2: GTSNPN, SVGIG (reference sequence). V lost 2 bases and J lost 3, with 8 bases in between. CDR3 DNA sequence: TGTGCCTGGAGTAGGGCCAGCTACGAGCAGTACTTC. Protein sequence: CAWSRASYEQYF.

This sequence joins TRBV9 and TRBJ1-1, with a weak D call TRBD1 (5 bases). The ends were cut back, 4 bases at V and 1 base at J, with 11 bases in the middle. The CDR3 covers 14 residues. Germline CDR1 SGDLS, CDR2 YYNGEE. CDR3 sequence: CASSPSGQNTEAFF. The CDR3, as DNA: TGTGCCAGCAGCCCCTCCGGACAGAACACTGAAGCTTTCTTT.